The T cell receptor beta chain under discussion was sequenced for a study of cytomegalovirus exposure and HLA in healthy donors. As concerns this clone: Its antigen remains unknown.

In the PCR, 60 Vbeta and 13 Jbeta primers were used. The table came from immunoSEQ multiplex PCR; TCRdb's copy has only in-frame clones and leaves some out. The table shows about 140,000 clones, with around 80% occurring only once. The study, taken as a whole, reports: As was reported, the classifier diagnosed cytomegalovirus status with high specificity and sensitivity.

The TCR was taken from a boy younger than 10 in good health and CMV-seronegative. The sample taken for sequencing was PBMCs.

CDR3 residues: CATRTSGSAGELFF. CDR3 nucleotide sequence: TGTGCCACCAGGACTAGCGGGAGTGCCGGGGAGCTGTTTTTT. The chain carries TRBV6-4 and TRBJ2-2, with TRBD2 identical over 13 bases. The V gene end was trimmed by 10 bases and the J gene end by 6 bases; junction bases not matched to a gene: 5. From germline, CDR1 is MRHNA and CDR2 SNTAGT. The CDR3 has 14 amino acids.